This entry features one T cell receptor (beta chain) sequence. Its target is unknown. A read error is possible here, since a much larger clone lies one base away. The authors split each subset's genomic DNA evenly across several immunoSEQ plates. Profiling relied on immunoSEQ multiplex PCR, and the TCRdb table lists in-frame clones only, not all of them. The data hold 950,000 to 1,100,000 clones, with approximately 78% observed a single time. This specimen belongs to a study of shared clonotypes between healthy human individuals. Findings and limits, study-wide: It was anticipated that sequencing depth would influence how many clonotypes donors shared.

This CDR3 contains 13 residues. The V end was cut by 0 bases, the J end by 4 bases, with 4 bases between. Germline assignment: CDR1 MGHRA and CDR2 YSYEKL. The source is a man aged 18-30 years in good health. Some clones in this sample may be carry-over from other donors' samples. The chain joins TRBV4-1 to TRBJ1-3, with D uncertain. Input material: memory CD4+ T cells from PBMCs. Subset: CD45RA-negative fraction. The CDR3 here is CASSQEGGNTIYF. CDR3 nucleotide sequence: TGCGCCAGCAGCCAAGAGGGCGGAAACACCATATATTTT.